What follows is one TCR beta chain and its context. Its antigen specificity is not known. No qualities accompany the bases; no much larger clone lies one base away. The data were taken from a study of T cells after yellow fever vaccination (dated by TCRdb to between 2018 and 2021). Background on the whole study: The SMART-Seq v4 Ultra Low Input RNA kit was used to prepare libraries from fractions with low cell numbers. Bulk TCR alpha and beta repertoires were sequenced longitudinally to track T-cell clones before and after primary and booster YFV17D yellow fever vaccination. Two healthy male donors, one aged 18 to 30 and one aged 30 to 39 years, made up the cohort. Bulk PBMC replicates and cell subsets were isolated from blood drawn at multiple timepoints before and after both primary and secondary immunization. On the study overall, not on this receptor specifically: Computational filtering was needed because FACS-sorted repertoires could contain abundant contaminating clonotypes from the bulk population. A small share of clonotypes was detected in both CD4 and CD8 compartments, with the overlap likely arising from convergent recombination. After the booster, most of the clones that had expanded following primary vaccination were detected again (around 97% of CD4 and 80% to 90% of CD8), which suggests that memory was broadly maintained. The study included only two donors, which limits how far the findings can be generalized. The secondary T-cell response was weaker than the primary response but faster, peaking on day 5 instead of day 15.

This specimen's treatment or condition label, per the study, means: live attenuated yellow fever vaccine strain. At every blood-draw timepoint, two biological replicates of bulk PBMCs were collected. A standard Ficoll-Paque protocol was used to isolate PBMCs from peripheral blood. TriZol was used to extract RNA from bulk PBMCs, CD4 and CD8 fractions, and dextramer-positive and dextramer-negative fractions. TCR cDNA was synthesized by 5'RACE template switching, through which a universal primer site and unique molecular identifiers were introduced. cDNA synthesis was primed from both the TCR alpha and TCR beta constant segments. Libraries were amplified in two PCR steps, with sample barcodes and sequencing adapters added in the second step. Sequencing of the libraries was done on either Illumina HiSeq 2500 (2x100 bp) or NovaSeq (2x150 bp). Turning to the authors' computational methods: MIGEC was used to demultiplex reads and collapse the reads into UMI consensus sequences, and MiXCR was used for V(D)J alignment. Using edgeR on replicate PBMC samples, clonotypes were called vaccine-responding if FDR was below 0.01 and the log2 fold change was above 5 up to day 15. Each bulk clonotype received a CD4 or CD8 identity based on whether the sequenced CD4 or CD8 repertoire contained that clonotype at higher abundance. Using fastp at Q25 and MiXCR, TCRdb reprocessed the public reads and kept productive beta chains. CDR3 protein sequences are deduplicated, and each keeps its most common genes and DNA. Here the V and J calls rest on TCRdb's processing, not on the authors' analysis. Counted in this sample were hundreds of thousands of distinct CDR3 sequences; 9% to 15% of them appeared once. The ten largest clones add up to about 16% of the sample.

The TCR sequence derives from a man aged 25 to 40 who received the YFV17D yellow fever vaccine. The sample was PBMCs, taken on the day of the yellow fever booster vaccination.

The DNA reads as follows: TGTGCCAGCAGCTTAGCCCTCGACAGGCGGGAGACCCAGTACTTC. Translated, this is CASSLALDRRETQYF. Here the chain combines TRBV7-9 and TRBJ2-5; the D gene is possibly TRBD1, with 6 bases matching. The CDR3 holds 15 amino acids from the cysteine to the phenylalanine. The retained sequence is limited to the CDR3, 45 bases, with the frame set at the first base. Sequences SEHNR (CDR1) and FQNEAQ (CDR2) are obtained from the germline V gene (reference sequence). Trimming takes 0 bases from V and 5 bases from J, and the germline ends sit 13 bases apart.